Following are 21 T cell receptor beta chains from one sample sequenced in a study of T cells in Graves' hyperthyroidism and ophthalmopathy. RNA transcripts were the template for amplifying TCR beta CDR3 regions. Researchers ran a first-round RT-PCR on the TCR CDR3 using the HTBI primer set. One entry per CDR3 protein, called by TCRdb with MiXCR from the multiplex PCR reads. The table shows about 600,000 distinct CDR3 sequences, with roughly 15% occurring only once. Source material: blood. The receptors shown here come from a middle-aged woman with Graves' ophthalmopathy.

CDR3 region: CASSRSGTTYNEQFF. As DNA, the CDR3 is TGTGCCAGCAGCCGTTCCGGGACTACTTACAATGAGCAGTTCTTC. V gene TRBV7-9 combines with J gene TRBJ2-1; 7 bases agree with TRBD2. In germline, CDR1 is SEHNR, CDR2 FQNEAQ (reference sequence). Trimming took 5 bases from V and 4 from J; bases not matched to a gene: 8. CDR3 length: 15 amino acids.

This clonotype showed up many times. The chain couples TRBV10-3 to TRBJ2-7; no clear D. The CDR3 runs 12 residues. The germline gives CDR1 ENHRY, CDR2 SYGVKD. Trimming took 7 bases from V and 3 from J, leaving 10 bases between them. The CDR3 DNA reads as TGTGCCATCAAGGCTGACCTCTACGAGCAGTACTTC. This translates into CAIKADLYEQYF.

The chain recombines TRBV5-1 with TRBJ1-6, with D uncertain. The V gene lost 4 bases and the J gene lost 8 bases, with 16 bases spanning the gap. The CDR3 contains 15 residues. Germline V gene data show CDR1 as SGHRS and CDR2 as YFSETQ. This CDR3 reads CASSPGRAPHSPLHF. CDR3 nucleotide sequence: TGCGCCAGCAGCCCGGGGAGGGCCCCTCATTCACCCCTCCACTTT.

At least ten counts were recorded for this clonotype. The chain recombines TRBV18 with TRBJ2-3; TRBD2 matches 9 bases. The CDR3 has 16 amino acids. In germline, CDR1 is KGHSH, CDR2 LQKENI. Germline trimming cut 0 bases from V and 5 bases from J; bases unmatched to any gene: 6. In DNA, the CDR3 is TGTGCCAGCTCACCACCGGCCAGCGGGGGGTTAGATACGCAGTATTTT. Translation gives CASSPPASGGLDTQYF.

The chain is built from TRBV27 and TRBJ1-6; 9 bases align to TRBD1. From germline, CDR1 is MNHEY and CDR2 SMNVEV (reference sequence). V shed 3 bases, J shed 8 bases, and the junction held 5 bases outside the gene matches. The CDR3 consists of 15 residues. CDR3 in amino acids: CASSFSWTGDSPLHF. The CDR3 bases are TGTGCCAGCAGTTTTAGCTGGACAGGGGATTCACCCCTCCACTTT.

This clonotype was seen at least ten times. The chain uses TRBV6-6 and TRBJ2-2, with 7 bases fitting TRBD1. The ends lost 1 base at V and 0 bases at J; junction bases unmatched: 8. CDR1 MNHNY and CDR2 SVGAGI come from the germline V gene (reference sequence). The CDR3 has 18 residues. CDR3 DNA sequence: TGTGCCAGCAGTTACTTAGGACAGGCCTCGTCGAACACCGGGGAGCTGTTTTTT. The encoded protein is CASSYLGQASSNTGELFF.

The chain employs TRBV27 and TRBJ2-2; D is unresolved. CDR1 MNHEY and CDR2 SMNVEV come from the germline V gene (reference sequence). There are 13 residues in the CDR3. V was trimmed by 8 bases and J by 2 bases, leaving 9 bases between them. The CDR3 protein is CASRQPNTGELFF. CDR3 DNA sequence: TGTGCCAGCCGACAACCTAACACCGGGGAGCTGTTTTTT.

This clonotype came up many times. The chain has TRBV20-1 and TRBJ1-1; perhaps TRBD1 as D (5 bases). V was trimmed by 0 bases and J by 5 bases, leaving 10 bases between them. Germline CDR1 is DFQATT and CDR2 is SNEGSKA (reference sequence). The CDR3 runs to 13 residues. The CDR3: CSARDRVSTEAFF. The CDR3, as DNA: TGCAGTGCTAGAGACAGGGTATCGACTGAAGCTTTCTTT.

This chain joins TRBV5-4 and TRBJ2-1; TRBD1 is a possible D gene (5 bases). Germline CDR1 and CDR2: SGHNT and YYREEE (reference sequence). V was pared by 0 bases and J by 9 bases, with 16 bases between. There are 15 residues in the CDR3. The CDR3 loop is CASSLEGFRASEQFF. The CDR3 DNA is TGTGCCAGCAGCTTGGAGGGATTCAGGGCAAGTGAGCAGTTCTTC.

This chain uses TRBV5-6 with TRBJ1-1, with D possibly matching TRBD1 (5 bases). Germline CDR1 is SGHDT and CDR2 is YYEEEE. The V and J ends lost 0 bases and 6 bases respectively, with 12 bases between them. The CDR3 contains 14 residues. Here the CDR3 reads CASSLAGAGAEAFF. For the CDR3, the DNA is TGTGCCAGCAGCTTGGCCGGGGCGGGGGCTGAAGCTTTCTTT.

This clonotype occurred many times. Mismatch with germline at one junction end may stem from a read error. CDR3 region: CRAIGTEYEQYF. The DNA of the CDR3 is TGCAGGGCTATCGGGACAGAATACGAGCAGTACTTC. The chain links TRBV20-1 to TRBJ2-7; 7 bases map to TRBD1. CDR3 length equals 12 residues. Germline V lookup: CDR1 DFQATT, CDR2 SNEGSKA (reference sequence).

Many counts were recorded for this clonotype. The V call is TRBV6-1, the J call TRBJ2-1; D remains ambiguous. The CDR3 extends over 11 amino acids. Germline V gene lookup returns CDR1 MNHNS and CDR2 SASEGT. Trimming cost V 6 bases and J 7 bases, with 7 bases left between them. CDR3 sequence reads: CASRKDNEQFF. Here the CDR3 DNA reads TGTGCCAGCAGGAAAGATAATGAGCAGTTCTTC.

The chain uses TRBV6-1 and TRBJ1-2; 8 nucleotides align to TRBD1. The ends lost 7 bases at V and 2 bases at J; junction bases unmatched: 9. The CDR3 runs 15 residues. Germline CDR1 reads MNHNS; CDR2 reads SASEGT. The CDR3 here is CASKPDRGKNYGYTF. DNA for the CDR3: TGTGCCAGCAAGCCCGACAGGGGAAAAAACTATGGCTACACCTTC.

This clonotype has at least ten counts. This rearrangement joins TRBV11-2 to TRBJ2-7; D gene ambiguous. Germline-derived CDR1 and CDR2 are SGHAT and FQNNGV. This CDR3 comprises 13 residues. Trimming stripped 3 bases from V and 5 bases from J, with 11 bases between. As DNA, the CDR3 is TGTGCCAGCAGCTTCGCCCCCCCGGACGAGCAGTACTTC. This translates into CASSFAPPDEQYF.

The V gene is TRBV2, the J gene TRBJ1-5; tentative D call: TRBD1 (5 bases). Germline V gene data show CDR1 as SNHLY and CDR2 as FYNNEI. V lost 5 bases and J lost 2, with 13 bases in between. This CDR3 has 15 amino acids. The DNA of the CDR3 is TGTGCCAGCAGTCCGGGGGATATACGCAATCAGCCCCAGCATTTT. This encodes CASSPGDIRNQPQHF.

The rearrangement links TRBV12-3 or TRBV12-4 to TRBJ1-1; D gene uncertain. Trimming removed 1 base at V and 9 bases at J, with 9 bases between. CDR3 length: 12 residues. The CDR3: CASSLEVGKAFF. CDR3 nucleotide sequence: TGTGCCAGCAGTTTAGAAGTTGGGAAAGCTTTCTTT.

A few counts support this clonotype. V and J are TRBV7-8 and TRBJ2-5; unclear D gene. V gave up 5 bases and J gave up 5 bases, with 12 bases separating them. The CDR3 is made up of 13 amino acids. CDR1 and CDR2 (germline): SGHVS, FQNEAQ. Here the CDR3 reads CASSHYSIETQYF. As DNA, the CDR3 is TGTGCCAGCAGCCACTACTCCATTGAGACCCAGTACTTC. The full variable domain, its missing parts supplied by reference TRBV7-8 and TRBJ2-5, is GAGVSQSPRYKVAKRGQDVALRCDPISGHVSLFWYQQALGQGPEFLTYFQNEAQLDKSGLPSDRFFAERPEGSVSTLKIQRTQQEDSAVYLCASSHYSIETQYFGPGTRLLVL.

The chain's CDR3 is CASSGLNTDTQYF. CDR3 in DNA: TGTGCCAGTAGCGGACTGAACACAGATACGCAGTATTTT. The J gene is TRBJ2-3, the V gene TRBV19; tentatively, D is TRBD2 (5 bases). The CDR3 is 13 residues long. The ends were cut back, 6 bases at V and 2 bases at J, with 9 bases in the middle. Looked up from germline, CDR1 is LNHDA and CDR2 is SQIVND (reference sequence).

This clonotype was counted between two and nine times. This sequence joins TRBV6-1 and TRBJ2-3, with D possibly matching TRBD2 (5 bases). The CDR3 extends over 14 amino acids. V was trimmed by 7 bases and J by 4 bases, leaving 15 bases between them. CDR1 is MNHNS, CDR2 SASEGT, per germline. DNA for the CDR3: TGTGCCAGCACCCAAGGGCGTAGCGCAGATACGCAGTATTTT. Translated, it gives CASTQGRSADTQYF.

This chain links TRBV5-4 with TRBJ2-3, with D uncertain. With 2 bases removed from V and 0 bases from J, the gap between germline ends came to 10 bases. Looked up from germline, CDR1 is SGHNT and CDR2 is YYREEE (reference sequence). The CDR3 has 15 residues. The CDR3 sequence: CASSFFDASTDTQYF. The CDR3 coding sequence is TGTGCCAGCAGCTTCTTTGACGCTAGCACAGATACGCAGTATTTT.

The V gene is TRBV6-1, the J gene TRBJ2-1, with no clear D. The germline V gene has CDR1 MNHNS and CDR2 SASEGT. V lost 5 bases and J 3 bases, leaving 11 bases between the germline ends. The CDR3 contains 14 residues. The chain's CDR3 is CASSWLRNYNEQFF. For the CDR3, the DNA is TGTGCCAGCAGTTGGTTGCGGAACTACAATGAGCAGTTCTTC.